Below are 14 T cell receptor beta chains sequenced from a single sample in a study of cytomegalovirus exposure and HLA in healthy donors. Sequencing was performed with immunoSEQ multiplex PCR; in TCRdb, only in-frame clones are kept and a portion is missing. This sample has some 130,000 clones; 89% occur once, and the top ten carry about 1.2%. The sequencing input was PBMCs. The receptors shown here come from a woman between 18 and 29 years old in good health and CMV-seronegative.

The CDR3 loop reads CASSPTGGPQHF. Here the CDR3 DNA reads TGTGCCAGCAGTCCGACAGGAGGCCCCCAGCATTTT. This chain uses TRBV27 with TRBJ1-5, with a weak D call TRBD1 (6 bases). The CDR3 consists of 12 residues. CDR1 and CDR2 (germline): MNHEY, SMNVEV (reference sequence). V lost 5 bases, J lost 10 bases, and 12 bases lay in between.

This clone occurred once. The chain joins TRBV7-2 to TRBJ2-7, with 11 positions matching TRBD1. With V trimmed by 4 bases and J by 4 bases, 9 bases remained unmatched. Looked up from germline, CDR1 is SGHTA and CDR2 is FQGNSA. The CDR3 extends over 16 amino acids. The CDR3 DNA follows: TGTGCCAGCAGCTCGGCTAGGGGACAGGGGGTGTACGAGCAGTACTTC. Residues: CASSSARGQGVYEQYF. The full variable domain, rest sourced from reference TRBV7-2 and TRBJ2-7, is GAGVSQSPSNKVTEKGKDVELRCDPISGHTALYWYRQSLGQGLEFLIYFQGNSAPDKSGLPSDRFSAERTGGSVSTLTIQRTQQEDSAVYLCASSSARGQGVYEQYFGPGTRLTVT.

In regard to this clone: The sample has other DNA sequences that encode this CDR3 too. This chain links TRBV18 with TRBJ1-2; TRBD1 matches at 8 bases. The CDR3 is 13 residues long. Germline loops: CDR1 KGHSH, CDR2 LQKENI. V was clipped by 4 bases and J by 4 bases; unmatched bases: 2. Here the CDR3 DNA reads TGTGCCAGCTCACTGGACAGGGTCTATGGCTACACCTTC. Protein: CASSLDRVYGYTF.

The rearrangement uses TRBV10-3 and TRBJ1-1; TRBD1 aligns across 7 bases. The germline gives CDR1 ENHRY, CDR2 SYGVKD. Trimming removed 3 bases from V and 4 bases from J; junction bases left unmatched: 2. The CDR3 totals 13 residues. The CDR3 here is CAISDKGATEAFF. The CDR3 DNA sequence: TGTGCCATCAGTGATAAGGGGGCCACTGAAGCTTTCTTT.

A single count supports this clone. The V call is TRBV5-1, the J call TRBJ2-2; a possible D gene is TRBD2 (5 bases). CDR1 SGHRS and CDR2 YFSETQ come from the germline V gene. Trimming took off 6 bases at V and 4 bases at J, with 16 bases between the two ends. The CDR3 covers 15 residues. CDR3 nucleotide sequence: TGCGCCAGCAAAGAGACTACGCCGGGCACCGGGGAGCTGTTTTTT. Its protein is CASKETTPGTGELFF.

This clone came up once. The chain carries TRBV7-6 and TRBJ2-7; 12 bases agree with TRBD2. The junction had 7 bases not matched to a gene; V was cut back by 5 bases and J by 2 bases. The CDR3 totals 16 residues. Germline CDR1 reads SGHVS; CDR2 reads FNYEAQ. The CDR3 region is CASSHTSGGTTYEQYF. The CDR3 DNA follows: TGTGCCAGCAGCCATACTAGCGGGGGGACGACCTACGAGCAGTACTTC.

This sequence joins TRBV18 and TRBJ2-1, with 8 bases that match TRBD2. The CDR3 totals 15 residues. V lost 5 bases, J lost 2 bases, and 5 bases stayed unmatched. Germline V CDR1 and CDR2: KGHSH, LQKENI. For the CDR3, the DNA is TGTGCCAGCTCATCCGGGACTAGTCCCTACAATGAGCAGTTCTTC. Translating gives CASSSGTSPYNEQFF.

The rearrangement links TRBV11-2 to TRBJ1-2; 7 bases map to TRBD1. From germline, CDR1 is SGHAT and CDR2 FQNNGV. V lost 1 base and J lost 3; bases outside the gene matches: 2. The CDR3 sequence is 14 residues long. For the CDR3, the DNA is TGTGCCAGCAGCTTAGTAGGGACAGACTATGGCTACACCTTC. Residues: CASSLVGTDYGYTF.

The V and J genes are TRBV19 and TRBJ1-2; no clear D gene. This CDR3 has 11 amino acids. Looked up from germline, CDR1 is LNHDA and CDR2 is SQIVND (reference sequence). V was cut by 10 bases and J by 7 bases, with 13 bases left in between. DNA for the CDR3: TGTGCCACGGGAATGGGTTCTGGCTACACCTTC. Translated: CATGMGSGYTF.

The V call is TRBV2, the J call TRBJ2-5; 9 nucleotides match TRBD1. The CDR3 covers 14 residues. CDR1 and CDR2 (germline): SNHLY, FYNNEI. Trimming cost V 6 bases and J 2 bases; bases outside gene matches: 4. CDR3 amino acids: CASRLDRGQETQYF. For the CDR3, the DNA is TGTGCCAGCAGGCTGGACAGGGGACAAGAGACCCAGTACTTC.

The V call is TRBV6-6, the J call TRBJ2-5, with D possibly TRBD2 on 5 matching bases. Germline V gene lookup returns CDR1 MNHNY and CDR2 SVGAGI (reference sequence). The CDR3 spans 14 residues. V was trimmed by 6 bases and J by 4 bases, leaving 15 bases between them. The CDR3 DNA reads as TGTGCCAGCAGCCTTACTAGGGTCCCAGAGACCCAGTACTTC. Translated: CASSLTRVPETQYF.

V usage is TRBV4-1 and J usage is TRBJ1-1; D not resolved. The CDR3 length is 14 residues. Germline V lookup: CDR1 MGHRA, CDR2 YSYEKL. V lost 1 base and J lost 5, with 11 bases in between. CDR3 region: CASSQVFPGTEAFF. DNA for the CDR3: TGCGCCAGCAGCCAAGTTTTCCCGGGGACTGAAGCTTTCTTT.

The sample holds one count of this clone. This rearrangement joins TRBV19 to TRBJ1-1; D is ambiguous. V was cut by 6 bases and J by 8 bases, with 16 bases left in between. There are 13 residues in the CDR3. From germline, CDR1 is LNHDA and CDR2 SQIVND (reference sequence). The CDR3 region is CASSHQGGLEAFF. CDR3 coding DNA: TGTGCCAGTAGCCATCAAGGCGGACTAGAAGCTTTCTTT.

This chain links TRBV5-6 with TRBJ1-6, with D unclear. The CDR3 runs to 12 residues. Trimming left V 1 base short and J 10 bases short, with 6 bases between. CDR1 is SGHDT, CDR2 YYEEEE, per germline. DNA for the CDR3: TGTGCCAGCAGCTTGTCCAGATCACCCCTCCACTTT. This codes for CASSLSRSPLHF.